These T cell receptor beta chains were read from a single sample in a study of blood T cells in healthy people across ages. TCRdb re-called the 5' RACE reads through MiXCR, storing one row per CDR3 protein. The data show 2 million or so distinct CDR3 sequences, about 50% seen once. The sample taken for sequencing was blood. These receptors all stem from a woman aged 40 to 50 in good health. The CDR3 runs from the conserved cysteine through the conserved F or W. A D gene is named only where the DNA matches it firmly. Clone size, where shown, is once, few, many, or a class for clones that have expanded.

TRBJ1-4 | . | TRBV4-3 | TRBD1 | CASSQEIQGDVKLFF | TGCGCCAGCAGCCAAGAGATACAGGGGGACGTAAAACTGTTTTTT
TRBJ1-6 | . | TRBV20-1 | . | CSAREGRGNSPLHF | TGCAGTGCTAGAGAGGGCCGGGGAAATTCACCCCTCCACTTT
TRBJ2-1 | few | TRBV29-1 | . | CSVDRGWKFF | TGCAGCGTTGATCGGGGTTGGAAGTTCTTC
TRBJ1-2 | . | TRBV25-1 | TRBD1 | CASSEPGQRSYGYTF | TGTGCCAGCAGTGAGCCGGGACAGCGATCCTATGGCTACACCTTC
TRBJ2-3 | few | TRBV4-3 | TRBD1 | CASSQASGQATDTQYF | TGCGCCAGCAGCCAAGCCTCGGGACAGGCCACAGATACGCAGTATTTT
TRBJ2-3 | few | TRBV6-2/TRBV6-3 | TRBD1 | CASGWTGELATDTQYF | TGTGCCAGCGGGTGGACAGGGGAGCTAGCCACAGATACGCAGTATTTT
TRBJ2-1 | few | TRBV5-1 | TRBD1 | CASSGSGQYNEQFF | TGCGCCAGCAGCGGTTCGGGACAGTACAATGAGCAGTTCTTC
TRBJ2-3 | . | TRBV5-1 | . | CASTTGVHTSTDTQYF | TGCGCCAGCACAACGGGGGTCCACACTAGCACAGATACGCAGTATTTT
TRBJ2-3 | . | TRBV4-3 | TRBD2 | CASSPGTTRDTQYF | TGCGCCAGCAGCCCTGGGACTACTAGAGATACGCAGTATTTT
TRBJ2-3 | . | TRBV4-1 | . | CASSQDQDSRTDTQYF | TGCGCCAGCAGCCAAGATCAGGACAGCCGCACAGATACGCAGTATTTT
TRBJ2-1 | . | TRBV5-4 | . | CASSLDGPEQFF | TGTGCCAGCAGCTTAGACGGACCCGAGCAGTTCTTC
TRBJ1-2 | . | TRBV7-2 | . | CASSSPGRGDYGYTF | TGTGCCAGCAGCTCTCCGGGACGAGGGGACTATGGCTACACCTTC
TRBJ2-3 | . | TRBV10-3 | . | CAIRGRGGTDTQYF | TGTGCCATCCGGGGACGAGGGGGTACAGATACGCAGTATTTT
TRBJ1-1 | . | TRBV29-1 | TRBD1 | CSSRRQGNTEAFF | TGCAGCAGCCGGCGACAGGGGAACACTGAAGCTTTCTTT
TRBJ2-7 | few | TRBV20-1 | . | CSAPTFLALSDEQYF | TGCAGTGCCCCAACCTTCCTAGCTTTGTCCGACGAGCAGTACTTC
TRBJ2-1 | few | TRBV4-1 | . | CASSHTQRLGGENNEQFF | TGCGCCAGCAGCCATACGCAACGACTAGGCGGGGAGAACAATGAGCAGTTCTTC
TRBJ1-1 | . | TRBV29-1 | . | CSTLGFAEAFF | TGCAGCACCTTGGGCTTCGCGGAAGCTTTCTTT
TRBJ2-1 | . | TRBV9 | TRBD2 | CASSDPSTSGNYNEQFF | TGTGCCAGCAGCGACCCCTCGACTAGCGGAAATTACAATGAGCAGTTCTTC
TRBJ2-3 | few | TRBV12-5 | TRBD1 | CASGIGQGVVADTQYF | TGTGCTAGTGGTATCGGACAGGGGGTTGTAGCAGATACGCAGTATTTT
TRBJ2-7 | . | TRBV5-8 | . | CASHEEPTLWRYEQYF | TGTGCCAGCCACGAGGAGCCGACGCTTTGGCGCTACGAGCAGTACTTC
TRBJ1-1 | . | TRBV2 | TRBD1 | CASSEDRAGYSEAFF | TGTGCCAGCAGCGAAGACAGGGCTGGCTATTCTGAAGCTTTCTTT
TRBJ2-1 | . | TRBV20-1 | TRBD2 | CSAPSGGGPTPNEQFF | TGCAGTGCCCCTAGCGGGGGGGGTCCTACCCCCAATGAGCAGTTCTTC
TRBJ1-2 | . | TRBV4-2 | TRBD1 | CASSQARDRGYGYTF | TGTGCCAGCAGCCAAGCGCGGGACAGGGGCTATGGCTACACCTTC
TRBJ1-5 | . | TRBV29-1 | TRBD1 | CSVGRTGNQPQHF | TGCAGCGTTGGTAGGACAGGGAATCAGCCCCAGCATTTT
TRBJ2-7 | few | TRBV6-1 | TRBD1 | CASRFGQGARYEQYF | TGTGCCAGCAGATTTGGACAGGGGGCTAGGTACGAGCAGTACTTC
TRBJ1-4 | . | TRBV28 | . | CASSLSETAYGKLFF | TGTGCCAGCAGTTTATCCGAGACAGCATACGGGAAACTGTTTTTT
TRBJ1-2 | . | TRBV20-1 | TRBD1 | CSAAMDRLYGYTF | TGCAGTGCTGCGATGGACAGGCTCTATGGCTACACCTTC
TRBJ2-7 | few | TRBV6-6 | TRBD1 | CASRPTGVEGEQYF | TGTGCCAGCAGACCTACAGGGGTTGAGGGCGAGCAGTACTTC
TRBJ2-7 | . | TRBV10-3 | TRBD1 | CAIRGTGPSYEQYF | TGTGCCATCAGGGGGACAGGGCCCTCCTACGAGCAGTACTTC
TRBJ2-5 | . | TRBV5-4 | TRBD2 | CASSLDGGAVETQYF | TGTGCCAGCAGCTTGGACGGGGGGGCGGTCGAGACCCAGTACTTC
TRBJ1-5 | . | TRBV12-3/TRBV12-4 | . | CASSFSSGSNQPQHF | TGTGCCAGCAGTTTTAGCTCAGGATCCAATCAGCCCCAGCATTTT